This TCR beta chain was identified in a study of blood T cell repertoires in COVID-19. Study information: T cells, B-cell-depleted T cells, or PBMCs supplied cDNA or gDNA.

The CDR3 runs to 14 residues. Germline V CDR1 and CDR2: SGHTA, FQGNSA. V was shortened by 1 base and J by 5 bases, with 11 bases between the two germline ends. The method was immunoSEQ multiplex PCR; TCRdb's version includes in-frame clones alone and lacks a portion of them. The sample consists of hundreds of thousands of clones, around four fifths of them appearing once. This clone came up once. The sample consisted of peripheral blood. The TCR was taken from a woman aged 60-75 years with active or convalescent COVID-19. The chain uses TRBV7-2 and TRBJ2-5, with a possible D match to TRBD2 (5 bases). CDR3 region: CASSLVGRGETQYF. The CDR3 nucleotides are TGTGCCAGCAGCTTAGTAGGGCGAGGGGAGACCCAGTACTTC. The full variable domain, in which reference TRBV7-2 and TRBJ2-5 provide the parts outside the CDR3, is GAGVSQSPSNKVTEKGKDVELRCDPISGHTALYWYRQSLGQGLEFLIYFQGNSAPDKSGLPSDRFSAERTGGSVSTLTIQRTQQEDSAVYLCASSLVGRGETQYFGPGTRLLVL.